Sequencing of this TCR beta chain was carried out in a study of early T cells in non-severe SARS-CoV-2 infection. Background on the study: Sequencing targeted bulk RNA from unsorted whole blood, leaving chains unpaired.

With regard to this clonotype: Its antigen remains unidentified.

Study-wide points: The study's VDJdb matching favored anti-spike CD8 responses and missed private and CD4 specificities.

Researchers tagged individual cDNA molecules with unique molecular identifiers. MiXCR was run by TCRdb on the 5' RACE reads, yielding one entry per CDR3 protein. The table has roughly 75,000 distinct CDR3 sequences, around a tenth seen once. This TCR came from an adult who was a healthcare worker with PCR-confirmed SARS-CoV-2 infection or an uninfected control (not recorded which). The sequenced sample was whole blood.

The CDR3 bases are TGCAGTGCTAGAGGTTGGGAGACAGGGGTTAACTACGAGCAGTACTTC. It is translated as CSARGWETGVNYEQYF. The rearrangement links TRBV20-1 to TRBJ2-7; 8 positions agree with TRBD1. From germline, CDR1 is DFQATT and CDR2 SNEGSKA (reference sequence). Unmatched junction bases numbered 11, after V lost 1 base and J lost 3 bases. The CDR3 is made up of 16 amino acids.